This T cell receptor (beta chain) was sequenced during a study of blood T cell repertoires in COVID-19. TCRdb's table, derived via immunoSEQ multiplex PCR, lists solely in-frame clones and lacks some. The data contain around 430,000 clones, roughly 88% of them singletons. Sequences were obtained from peripheral blood. The source of this sequence is a woman aged 50 to 60 with COVID-19, enrolled during active disease.

In DNA form, the CDR3 reads TGCGCCAGCAGCCCCGGGAGCACCAATGAAAAACTGTTTTTT. Protein: CASSPGSTNEKLFF. The chain is built from TRBV5-1 and TRBJ1-4; the D is unclear. CDR1 is SGHRS and CDR2 is YFSETQ in the germline V gene. The V gene lost 4 bases and the J gene lost 5 bases, with 12 bases spanning the gap. This CDR3 region has 14 residues. The entire variable domain, with the rest obtained from reference TRBV5-1 and TRBJ1-4, is as follows: KAGVTQTPRYLIKTRGQQVTLSCSPISGHRSVSWYQQTPGQGLQFLFEYFSETQRNKGNFPGRFSGRQFSNSRSEMNVSTLELGDSALYLCASSPGSTNEKLFFGSGTQLSVL.